The sequence of this T cell receptor (beta chain) was determined in a study of blood T cell repertoires in COVID-19. The table came from immunoSEQ multiplex PCR; TCRdb's copy has only in-frame clones and leaves some out. The profile shows some 400,000 clones, about 89% of them singletons. Assignments of participants to cohorts depended upon their own reported clinical history. The clonotype was recovered from a woman between 40 and 55 years old who had been exposed to COVID-19. Material: PBMCs or T cells enriched from blood (not recorded which).

CDR3 bases: TGTGCCAGCAGCTTAGGGCAGCGGGGGGGCCACGAGACCCAGTACTTC. This codes for CASSLGQRGGHETQYF. The rearrangement uses TRBV11-2 and TRBJ2-5; 10 bases are shared with TRBD2. This CDR3 has 16 amino acids. The V and J ends lost 1 base and 5 bases, in that order; junction bases with no gene match: 7. Germline V gene sequence: CDR1 SGHAT, CDR2 FQNNGV.